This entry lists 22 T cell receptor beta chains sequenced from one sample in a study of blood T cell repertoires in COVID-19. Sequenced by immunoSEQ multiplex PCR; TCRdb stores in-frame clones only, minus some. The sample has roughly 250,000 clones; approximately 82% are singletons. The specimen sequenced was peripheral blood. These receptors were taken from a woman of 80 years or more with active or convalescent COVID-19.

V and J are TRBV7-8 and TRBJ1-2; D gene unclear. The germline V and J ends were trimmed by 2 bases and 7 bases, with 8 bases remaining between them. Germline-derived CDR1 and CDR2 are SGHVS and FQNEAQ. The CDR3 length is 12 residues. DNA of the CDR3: TGTGCCAGCAGCTTAACGACTGGTGGCTACACCTTC. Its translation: CASSLTTGGYTF. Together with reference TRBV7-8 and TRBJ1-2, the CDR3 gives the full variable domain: GAGVSQSPRYKVAKRGQDVALRCDPISGHVSLFWYQQALGQGPEFLTYFQNEAQLDKSGLPSDRFFAERPEGSVSTLKIQRTQQEDSAVYLCASSLTTGGYTFGSGTRLTVV.

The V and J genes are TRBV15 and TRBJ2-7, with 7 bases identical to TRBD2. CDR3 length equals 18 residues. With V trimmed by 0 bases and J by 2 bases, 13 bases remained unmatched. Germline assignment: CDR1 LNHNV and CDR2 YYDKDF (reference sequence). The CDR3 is CATSRDMGGADPTYEQYF. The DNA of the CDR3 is TGTGCCACCAGCAGAGATATGGGAGGGGCGGACCCAACCTACGAGCAGTACTTC.

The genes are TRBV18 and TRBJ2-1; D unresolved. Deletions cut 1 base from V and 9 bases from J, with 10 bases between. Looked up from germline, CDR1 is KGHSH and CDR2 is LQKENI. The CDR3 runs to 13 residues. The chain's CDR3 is CASSPRRLFEQFF. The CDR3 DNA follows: TGTGCCAGCTCACCACGGCGGCTTTTTGAGCAGTTCTTC.

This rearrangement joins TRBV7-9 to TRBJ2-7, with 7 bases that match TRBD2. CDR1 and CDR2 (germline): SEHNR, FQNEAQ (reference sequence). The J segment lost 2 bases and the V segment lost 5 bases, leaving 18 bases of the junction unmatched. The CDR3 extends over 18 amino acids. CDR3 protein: CASSRLAGPGGTTYEQYF. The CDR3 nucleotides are TGTGCCAGCAGCCGACTCGCAGGACCCGGAGGGACTACCTACGAGCAGTACTTC. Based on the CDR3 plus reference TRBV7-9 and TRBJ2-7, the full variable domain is DTGVSQNPRHKITKRGQNVTFRCDPISEHNRLYWYRQTLGQGPEFLTYFQNEAQLEKSRLLSDRFSAERPKGSFSTLEIQRTEQGDSAMYLCASSRLAGPGGTTYEQYFGPGTRLTVT.

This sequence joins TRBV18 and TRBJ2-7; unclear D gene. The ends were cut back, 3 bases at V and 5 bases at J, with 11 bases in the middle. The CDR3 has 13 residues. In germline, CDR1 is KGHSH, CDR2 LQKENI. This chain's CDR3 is CASSPTTNHEQYF. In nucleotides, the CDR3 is TGTGCCAGCTCACCTACAACAAACCACGAGCAGTACTTC.

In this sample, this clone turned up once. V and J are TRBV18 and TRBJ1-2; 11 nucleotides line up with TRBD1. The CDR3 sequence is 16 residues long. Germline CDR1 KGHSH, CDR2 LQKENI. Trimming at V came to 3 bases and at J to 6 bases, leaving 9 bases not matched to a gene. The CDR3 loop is CASSPGQGVFADGYTF. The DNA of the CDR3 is TGTGCCAGCTCACCGGGACAGGGGGTTTTTGCGGATGGCTACACCTTC. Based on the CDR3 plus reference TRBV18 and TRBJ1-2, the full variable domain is NAGVMQNPRHLVRRRGQEARLRCSPMKGHSHVYWYRQLPEEGLKFMVYLQKENIIDESGMPKERFSAEFPKEGPSILRIQQVVRGDSAAYFCASSPGQGVFADGYTFGSGTRLTVV.

The CDR3 sequence: CASSPHGAGGTNPYEQYF. CDR3 nucleotides: TGTGCCAGCAGTCCACACGGGGCGGGGGGAACCAATCCCTACGAGCAGTACTTC. The chain combines TRBV27 with TRBJ2-7; 8 bases are shared with TRBD2. Germline V gene sequence: CDR1 MNHEY, CDR2 SMNVEV (reference sequence). V gave up 5 bases and J gave up 2 bases; unmatched junction bases: 17. CDR3 length: 18 amino acids.

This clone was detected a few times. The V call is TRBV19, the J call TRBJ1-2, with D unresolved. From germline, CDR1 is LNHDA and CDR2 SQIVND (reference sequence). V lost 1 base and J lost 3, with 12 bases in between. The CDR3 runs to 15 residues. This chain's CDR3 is CASSIVEVSYYGYTF. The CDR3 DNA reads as TGTGCCAGTAGTATAGTGGAGGTATCCTACTATGGCTACACCTTC.

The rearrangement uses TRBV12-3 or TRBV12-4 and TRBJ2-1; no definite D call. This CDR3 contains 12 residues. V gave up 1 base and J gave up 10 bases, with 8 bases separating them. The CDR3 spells CASSLGRWEQFF. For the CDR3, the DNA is TGTGCCAGCAGTTTAGGGCGGTGGGAGCAGTTCTTC.

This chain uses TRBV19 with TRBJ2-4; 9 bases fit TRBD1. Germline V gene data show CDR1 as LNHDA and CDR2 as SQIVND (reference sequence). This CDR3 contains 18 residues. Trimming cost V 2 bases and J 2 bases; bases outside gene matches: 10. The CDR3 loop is CASSITTGGRWSKNIQYF. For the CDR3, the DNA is TGTGCCAGTAGTATAACGACAGGGGGGAGATGGTCCAAAAACATTCAGTACTTC. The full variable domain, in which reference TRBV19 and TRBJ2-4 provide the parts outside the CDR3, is DGGITQSPKYLFRKEGQNVTLSCEQNLNHDAMYWYRQDPGQGLRLIYYSQIVNDFQKGDIAEGYSVSREKKESFPLTVTSAQKNPTAFYLCASSITTGGRWSKNIQYFGAGTRLSVL.

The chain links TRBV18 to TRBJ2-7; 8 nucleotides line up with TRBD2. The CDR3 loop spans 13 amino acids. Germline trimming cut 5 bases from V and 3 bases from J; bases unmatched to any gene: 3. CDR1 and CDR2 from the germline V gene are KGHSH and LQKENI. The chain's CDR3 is CASSTSGSYEQYF. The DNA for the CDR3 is TGTGCCAGCTCAACTAGCGGAAGCTACGAGCAGTACTTC.

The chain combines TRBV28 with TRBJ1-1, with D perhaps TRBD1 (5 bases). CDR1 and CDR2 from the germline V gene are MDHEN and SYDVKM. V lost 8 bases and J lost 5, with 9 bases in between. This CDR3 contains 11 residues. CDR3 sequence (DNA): TGTGCCAGCGGTGGGGCGACTGAAGCTTTCTTT. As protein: CASGGATEAFF.

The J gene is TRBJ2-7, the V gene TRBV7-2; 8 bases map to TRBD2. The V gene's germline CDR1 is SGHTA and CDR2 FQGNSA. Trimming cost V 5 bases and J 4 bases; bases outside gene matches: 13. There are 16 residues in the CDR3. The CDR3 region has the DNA TGTGCCAGCAGCACCCGGAAAGTAGCGGGAAGATACGAGCAGTACTTC. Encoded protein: CASSTRKVAGRYEQYF.

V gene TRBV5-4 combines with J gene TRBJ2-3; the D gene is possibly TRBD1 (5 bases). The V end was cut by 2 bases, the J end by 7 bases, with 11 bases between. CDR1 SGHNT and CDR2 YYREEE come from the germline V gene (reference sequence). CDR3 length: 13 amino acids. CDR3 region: CASSLQGVHTQYF. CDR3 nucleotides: TGTGCCAGCAGCTTACAAGGGGTACATACGCAGTATTTT.

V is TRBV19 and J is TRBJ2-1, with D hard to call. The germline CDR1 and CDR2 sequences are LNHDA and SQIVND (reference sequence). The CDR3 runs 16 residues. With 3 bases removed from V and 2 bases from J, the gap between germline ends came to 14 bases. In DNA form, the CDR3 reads TGTGCCAGTAGTATTCGAGGTCTACTGACCTACAATGAGCAGTTCTTC. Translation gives CASSIRGLLTYNEQFF.

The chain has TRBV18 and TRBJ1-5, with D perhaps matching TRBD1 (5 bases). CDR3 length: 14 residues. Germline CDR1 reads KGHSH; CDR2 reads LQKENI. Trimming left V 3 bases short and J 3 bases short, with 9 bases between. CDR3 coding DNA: TGTGCCAGCTCACCCTCTGGGGCCAATCAGCCCCAGCATTTT. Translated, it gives CASSPSGANQPQHF.

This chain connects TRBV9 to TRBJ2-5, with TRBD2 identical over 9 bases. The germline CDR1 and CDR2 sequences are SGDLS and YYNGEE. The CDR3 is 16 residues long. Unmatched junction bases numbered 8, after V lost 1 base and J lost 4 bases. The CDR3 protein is CASSVSSGRTGETQYF. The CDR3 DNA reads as TGTGCCAGCAGCGTATCCAGCGGGAGGACCGGAGAGACCCAGTACTTC.

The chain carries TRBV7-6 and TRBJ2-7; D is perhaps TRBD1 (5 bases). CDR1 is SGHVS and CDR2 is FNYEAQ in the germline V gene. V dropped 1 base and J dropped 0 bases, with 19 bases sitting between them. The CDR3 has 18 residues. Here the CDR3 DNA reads TGTGCCAGCAGCTTAGTAGGGGCCCCGGCGGTGAGCTCCTACGAGCAGTACTTC. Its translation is CASSLVGAPAVSSYEQYF.

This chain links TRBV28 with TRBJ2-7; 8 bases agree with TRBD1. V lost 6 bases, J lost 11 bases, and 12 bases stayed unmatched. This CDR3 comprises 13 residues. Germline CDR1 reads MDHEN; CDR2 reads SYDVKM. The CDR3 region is CASRTTRTGQEYF. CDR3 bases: TGTGCCAGCAGAACGACCCGGACAGGGCAGGAGTACTTC.

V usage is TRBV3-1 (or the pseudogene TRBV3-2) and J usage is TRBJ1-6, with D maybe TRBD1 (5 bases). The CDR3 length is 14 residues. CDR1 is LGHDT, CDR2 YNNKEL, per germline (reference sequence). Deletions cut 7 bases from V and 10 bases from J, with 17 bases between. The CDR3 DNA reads TGTGCCAGCACCCCATCGGGACTGATATCACCCCTCCACTTT. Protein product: CASTPSGLISPLHF.

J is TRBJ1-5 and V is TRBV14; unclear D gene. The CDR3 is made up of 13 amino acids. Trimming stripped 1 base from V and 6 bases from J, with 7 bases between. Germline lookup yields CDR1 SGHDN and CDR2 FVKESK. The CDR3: CASSQAAGQPQHF. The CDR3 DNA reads TGTGCCAGCAGCCAAGCCGCAGGTCAGCCCCAGCATTTT.

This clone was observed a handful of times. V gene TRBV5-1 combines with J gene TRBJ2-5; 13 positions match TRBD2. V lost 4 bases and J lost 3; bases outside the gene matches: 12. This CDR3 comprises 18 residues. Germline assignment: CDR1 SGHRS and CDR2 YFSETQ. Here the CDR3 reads CASSGGTSGRAWEETQYF. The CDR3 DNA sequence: TGCGCCAGCAGCGGAGGCACTAGCGGGAGGGCCTGGGAAGAGACCCAGTACTTC.